This TCR beta chain stems from a study of OX40 agonist ivuxolimab in advanced cancers. Overall study: Ivuxolimab doses were 0.01, 0.1, 0.3, 1.5, 3 or 10 mg/kg every 2 weeks.

The repertoire was sequenced with immunoSEQ multiplex PCR; TCRdb's copy has only in-frame clones and lacks some. This table holds about 57,000 clones, approximately 86% found once. Looked up from germline, CDR1 is MNHEY and CDR2 is SMNVEV (reference sequence). The trim removed 7 bases at V and 2 bases at J, leaving 10 bases unmatched. This CDR3 region has 16 residues. Sequencing used CD4+ or CD8+ T cells sorted from blood, obtained in a trial of the OX40 agonist ivuxolimab. This chain links TRBV27 with TRBJ2-3, with 9 bases that match TRBD2. The receptor's source is an adult with an advanced solid tumor such as melanoma, head and neck, liver or kidney cancer. In nucleotides, the CDR3 is TGTGCCAGCACCCCCCGGCGGGGGGGGAACACAGATACGCAGTATTTT. Amino acid sequence: CASTPRRGGNTDTQYF.